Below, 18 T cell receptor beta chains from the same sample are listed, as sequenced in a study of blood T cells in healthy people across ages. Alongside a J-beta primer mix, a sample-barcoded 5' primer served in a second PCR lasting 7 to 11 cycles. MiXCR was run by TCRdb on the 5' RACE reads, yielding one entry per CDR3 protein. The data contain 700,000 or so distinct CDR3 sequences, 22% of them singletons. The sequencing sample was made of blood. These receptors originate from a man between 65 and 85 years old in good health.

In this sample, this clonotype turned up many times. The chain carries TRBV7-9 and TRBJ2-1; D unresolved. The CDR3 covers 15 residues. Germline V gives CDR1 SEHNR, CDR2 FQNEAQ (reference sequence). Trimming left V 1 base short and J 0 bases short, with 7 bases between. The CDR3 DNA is TGTGCCAGCAGCTTAGGGGCCGGCTCCTACAATGAGCAGTTCTTC. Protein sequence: CASSLGAGSYNEQFF.

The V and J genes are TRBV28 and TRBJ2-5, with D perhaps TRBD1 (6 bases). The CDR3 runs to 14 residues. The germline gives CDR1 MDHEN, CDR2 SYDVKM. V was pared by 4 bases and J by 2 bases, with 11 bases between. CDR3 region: CASSSTRGQETQYF. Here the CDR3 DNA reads TGTGCCAGCAGTTCTACAAGGGGGCAAGAGACCCAGTACTTC.

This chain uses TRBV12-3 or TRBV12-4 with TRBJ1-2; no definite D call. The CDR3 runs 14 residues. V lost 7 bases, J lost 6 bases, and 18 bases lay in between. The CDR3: CASTQDTRLNGYTF. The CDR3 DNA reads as TGTGCCAGCACCCAGGATACCCGCTTGAATGGCTACACCTTC.

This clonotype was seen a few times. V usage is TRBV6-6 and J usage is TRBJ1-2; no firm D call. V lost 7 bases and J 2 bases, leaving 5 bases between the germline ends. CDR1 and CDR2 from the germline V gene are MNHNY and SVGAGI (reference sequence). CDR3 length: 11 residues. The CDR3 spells CASKTNYGYTF. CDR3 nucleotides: TGTGCCAGCAAAACCAACTATGGCTACACCTTC.

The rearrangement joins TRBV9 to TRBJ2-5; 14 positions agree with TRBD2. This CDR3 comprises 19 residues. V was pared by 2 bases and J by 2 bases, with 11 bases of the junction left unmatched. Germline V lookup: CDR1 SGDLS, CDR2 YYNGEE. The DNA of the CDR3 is TGTGCCAGCAGCGTCAAGATCGGGACTAGCGGGGGAATACAAGAGACCCAGTACTTC. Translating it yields CASSVKIGTSGGIQETQYF. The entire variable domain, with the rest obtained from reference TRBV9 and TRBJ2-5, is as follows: DSGVTQTPKHLITATGQRVTLRCSPRSGDLSVYWYQQSLDQGLQFLIQYYNGEERAKGNILERFSAQQFPDLHSELNLSSLELGDSALYFCASSVKIGTSGGIQETQYFGPGTRLLVL.

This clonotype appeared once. The CDR3 nucleotides read TGTGCCATCAGTGACCCGGGACAGGGACACACCGGGGAGCTGTTTTTT. It specifies CAISDPGQGHTGELFF. The chain employs TRBV10-3 and TRBJ2-2; TRBD1 aligns across 9 bases. There are 16 residues in the CDR3. Germline CDR1 reads ENHRY; CDR2 reads SYGVKD. The V segment lost 3 bases and the J segment 3 bases; nucleotides outside the gene matches: 5.

The DNA for the CDR3 is TGTGCCAGCAGTGGCGCCTACGGCGACGAGCAGTACTTC. It yields the protein CASSGAYGDEQYF. The rearrangement links TRBV6-6 to TRBJ2-7; D gene ambiguous. Germline CDR1 reads MNHNY; CDR2 reads SVGAGI (reference sequence). The CDR3 length is 13 residues. V was trimmed by 5 bases and J by 5 bases, leaving 13 bases between them.

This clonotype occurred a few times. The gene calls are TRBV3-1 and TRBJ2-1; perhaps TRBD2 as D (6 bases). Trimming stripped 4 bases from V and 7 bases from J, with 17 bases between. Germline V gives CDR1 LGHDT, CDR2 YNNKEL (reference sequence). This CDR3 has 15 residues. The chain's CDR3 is CASSLTRDVWNEQFF. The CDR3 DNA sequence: TGTGCCAGCAGCCTGACTAGGGACGTTTGGAATGAGCAGTTCTTC.

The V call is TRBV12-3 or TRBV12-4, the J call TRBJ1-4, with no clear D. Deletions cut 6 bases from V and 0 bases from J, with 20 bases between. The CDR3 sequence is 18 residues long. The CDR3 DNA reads TGTGCCAGCAGCTTACCGCTATTGGCCGGGACAACTAATGAAAAACTGTTTTTT. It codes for CASSLPLLAGTTNEKLFF.

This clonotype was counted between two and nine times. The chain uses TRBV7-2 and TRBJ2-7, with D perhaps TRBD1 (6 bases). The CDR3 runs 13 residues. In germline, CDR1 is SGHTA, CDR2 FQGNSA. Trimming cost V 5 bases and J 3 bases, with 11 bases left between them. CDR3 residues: CASSRDTDYEQYF. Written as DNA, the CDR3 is TGTGCCAGCAGCCGGGACACCGACTACGAGCAGTACTTC.

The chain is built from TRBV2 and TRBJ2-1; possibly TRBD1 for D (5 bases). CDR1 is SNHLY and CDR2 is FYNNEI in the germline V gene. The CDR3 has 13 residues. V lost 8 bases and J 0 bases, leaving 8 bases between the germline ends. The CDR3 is CASGQNSYNEQFF. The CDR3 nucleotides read TGTGCCAGCGGACAAAACTCCTACAATGAGCAGTTCTTC. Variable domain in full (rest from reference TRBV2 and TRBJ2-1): EPEVTQTPSHQVTQMGQEVILRCVPISNHLYFYWYRQILGQKVEFLVSFYNNEISEKSEIFDDQFSVERPDGSNFTLKIRSTKLEDSAMYFCASGQNSYNEQFFGPGTRLTVL.

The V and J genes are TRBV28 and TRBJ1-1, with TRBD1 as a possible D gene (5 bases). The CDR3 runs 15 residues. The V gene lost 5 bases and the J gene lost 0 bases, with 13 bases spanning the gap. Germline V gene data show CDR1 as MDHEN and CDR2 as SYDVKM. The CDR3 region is CASSPPLQVNTEAFF. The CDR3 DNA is TGTGCCAGCAGTCCACCCTTACAGGTGAACACTGAAGCTTTCTTT. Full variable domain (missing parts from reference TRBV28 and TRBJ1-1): DVKVTQSSRYLVKRTGEKVFLECVQDMDHENMFWYRQDPGLGLRLIYFSYDVKMKEKGDIPEGYSVSREKKERFSLILESASTNQTSMYLCASSPPLQVNTEAFFGQGTRLTVV.

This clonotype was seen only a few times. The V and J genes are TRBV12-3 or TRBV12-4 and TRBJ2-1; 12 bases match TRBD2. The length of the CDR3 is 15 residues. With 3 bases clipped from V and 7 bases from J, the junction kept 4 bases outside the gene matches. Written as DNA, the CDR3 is TGTGCCAGCAGTTTCCTAGCGGGGGGGCAAAATGAGCAGTTCTTC. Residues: CASSFLAGGQNEQFF.

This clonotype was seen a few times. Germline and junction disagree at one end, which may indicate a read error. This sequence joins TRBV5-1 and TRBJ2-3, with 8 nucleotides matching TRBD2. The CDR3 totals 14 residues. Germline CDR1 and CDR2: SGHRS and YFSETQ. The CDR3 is CASSLGTSKDTQYF. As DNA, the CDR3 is TGCGCCAGCAGCTTGGGGACTAGCAAAGATACGCAGTATTTT.

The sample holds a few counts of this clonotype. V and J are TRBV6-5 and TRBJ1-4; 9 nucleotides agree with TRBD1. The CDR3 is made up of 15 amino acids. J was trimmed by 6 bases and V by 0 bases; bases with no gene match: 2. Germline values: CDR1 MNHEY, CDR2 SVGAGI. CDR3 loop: CASSYSGQGYEKLFF. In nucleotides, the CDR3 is TGTGCCAGCAGTTACTCGGGACAGGGATATGAAAAACTGTTTTTT.

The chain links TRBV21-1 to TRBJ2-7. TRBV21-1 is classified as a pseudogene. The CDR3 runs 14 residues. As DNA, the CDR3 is TGTGCCAGCACCACGATGGGTAGCTCCTACGAGCAGTACGTC. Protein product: CASTTMGSSYEQYV.

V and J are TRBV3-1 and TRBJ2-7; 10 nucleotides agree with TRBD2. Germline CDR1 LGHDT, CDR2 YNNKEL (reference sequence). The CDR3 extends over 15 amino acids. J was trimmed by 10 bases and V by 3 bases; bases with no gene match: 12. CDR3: CASSHSAGGPLEQYF. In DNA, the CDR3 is TGTGCCAGCAGCCACTCAGCGGGAGGGCCACTCGAACAGTACTTC.

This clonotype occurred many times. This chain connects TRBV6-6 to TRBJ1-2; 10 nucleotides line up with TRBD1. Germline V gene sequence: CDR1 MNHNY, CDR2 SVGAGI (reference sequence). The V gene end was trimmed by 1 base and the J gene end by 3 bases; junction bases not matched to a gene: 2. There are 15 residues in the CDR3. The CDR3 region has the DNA TGTGCCAGCAGTTACTTGACAGGGGGCGACTATGGCTACACCTTC. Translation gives CASSYLTGGDYGYTF.